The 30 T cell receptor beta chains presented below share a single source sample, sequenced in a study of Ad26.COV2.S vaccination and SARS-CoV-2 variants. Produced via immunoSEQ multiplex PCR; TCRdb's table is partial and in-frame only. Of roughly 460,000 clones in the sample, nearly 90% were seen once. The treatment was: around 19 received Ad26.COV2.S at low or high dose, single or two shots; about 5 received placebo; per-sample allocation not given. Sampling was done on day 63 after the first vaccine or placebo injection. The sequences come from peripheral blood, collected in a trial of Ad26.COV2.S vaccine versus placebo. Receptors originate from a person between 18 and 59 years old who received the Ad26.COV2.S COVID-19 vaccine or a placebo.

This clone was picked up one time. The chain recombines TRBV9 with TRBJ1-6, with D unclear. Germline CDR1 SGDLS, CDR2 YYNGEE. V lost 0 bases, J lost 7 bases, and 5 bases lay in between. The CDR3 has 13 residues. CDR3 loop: CASSVETNSPLHF. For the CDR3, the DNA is TGTGCCAGCAGCGTAGAGACAAATTCACCCCTCCACTTT.

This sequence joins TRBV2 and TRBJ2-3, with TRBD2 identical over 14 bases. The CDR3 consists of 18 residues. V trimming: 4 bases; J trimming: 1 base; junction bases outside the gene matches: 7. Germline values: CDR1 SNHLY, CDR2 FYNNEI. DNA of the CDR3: TGTGCCAGCAGTGGGACAGGACTAGCGGGAGGTGGCACAGATACGCAGTATTTT. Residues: CASSGTGLAGGGTDTQYF.

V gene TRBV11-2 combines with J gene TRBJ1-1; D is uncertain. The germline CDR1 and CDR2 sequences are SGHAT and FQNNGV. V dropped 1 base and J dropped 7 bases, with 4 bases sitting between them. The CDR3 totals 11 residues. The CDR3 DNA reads TGTGCCAGCAGCTTAGCTAATGAAGCTTTCTTT. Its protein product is CASSLANEAFF.

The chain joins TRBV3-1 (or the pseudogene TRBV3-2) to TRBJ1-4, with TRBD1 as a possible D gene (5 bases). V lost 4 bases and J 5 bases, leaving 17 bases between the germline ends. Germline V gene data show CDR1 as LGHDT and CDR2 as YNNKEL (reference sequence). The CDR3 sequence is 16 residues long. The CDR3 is CASSPSRGARNEKLFF. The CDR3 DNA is TGTGCCAGCAGCCCTAGTAGAGGGGCGCGGAATGAAAAACTGTTTTTT.

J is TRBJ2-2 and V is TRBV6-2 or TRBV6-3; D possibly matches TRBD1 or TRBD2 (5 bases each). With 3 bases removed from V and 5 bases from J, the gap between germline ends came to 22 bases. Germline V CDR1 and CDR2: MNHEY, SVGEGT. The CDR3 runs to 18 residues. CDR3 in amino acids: CASSYGQRTWGWTGELFF. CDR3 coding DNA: TGTGCCAGCAGTTATGGTCAGCGGACATGGGGGTGGACCGGGGAGCTGTTTTTT.

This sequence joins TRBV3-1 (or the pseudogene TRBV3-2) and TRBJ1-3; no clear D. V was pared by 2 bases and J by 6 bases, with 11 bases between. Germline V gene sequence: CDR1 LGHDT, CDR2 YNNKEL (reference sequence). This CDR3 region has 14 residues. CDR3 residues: CASSQPGMQNTIYF. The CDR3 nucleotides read TGTGCCAGCAGCCAACCGGGAATGCAAAACACCATATATTTT.

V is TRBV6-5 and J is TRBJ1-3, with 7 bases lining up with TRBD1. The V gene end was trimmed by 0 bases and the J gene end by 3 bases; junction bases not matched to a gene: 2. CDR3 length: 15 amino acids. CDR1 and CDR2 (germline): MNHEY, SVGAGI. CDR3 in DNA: TGTGCCAGCAGTTACTCCGGGACAGTTGGAAACACCATATATTTT. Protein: CASSYSGTVGNTIYF.

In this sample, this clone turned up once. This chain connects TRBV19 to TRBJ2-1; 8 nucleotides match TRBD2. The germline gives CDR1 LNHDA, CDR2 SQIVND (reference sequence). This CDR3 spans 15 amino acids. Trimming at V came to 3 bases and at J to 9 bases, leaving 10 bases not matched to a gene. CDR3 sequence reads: CASSMADSGKVEQFF. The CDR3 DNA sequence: TGTGCCAGTAGTATGGCTGATAGCGGGAAGGTTGAGCAGTTCTTC. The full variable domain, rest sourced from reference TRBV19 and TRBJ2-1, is DGGITQSPKYLFRKEGQNVTLSCEQNLNHDAMYWYRQDPGQGLRLIYYSQIVNDFQKGDIAEGYSVSREKKESFPLTVTSAQKNPTAFYLCASSMADSGKVEQFFGPGTRLTVL.

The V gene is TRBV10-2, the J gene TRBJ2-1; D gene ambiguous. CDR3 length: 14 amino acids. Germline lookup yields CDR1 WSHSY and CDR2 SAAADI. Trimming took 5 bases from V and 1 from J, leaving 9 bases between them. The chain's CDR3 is CASSKSGSYNEQFF. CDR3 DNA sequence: TGCGCCAGCAGTAAAAGTGGGTCCTACAATGAGCAGTTCTTC.

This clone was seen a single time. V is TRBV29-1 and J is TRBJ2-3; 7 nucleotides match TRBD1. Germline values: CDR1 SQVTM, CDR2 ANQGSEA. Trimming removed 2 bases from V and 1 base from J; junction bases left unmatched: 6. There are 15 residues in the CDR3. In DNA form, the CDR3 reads TGCAGCGTTGAAACGGCACAGGGGCGCACAGATACGCAGTATTTT. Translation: CSVETAQGRTDTQYF.

The CDR3, as DNA: TGTGCCAGCAGTTACTTTCAGTGGCCGGGATCCTATAATTCACCCCTCCACTTT. Residues: CASSYFQWPGSYNSPLHF. J is TRBJ1-6 and V is TRBV6-2 or TRBV6-3; D is unclear. The CDR3 covers 18 residues. Trimming left V 1 base short and J 1 base short, with 14 bases between. From germline, CDR1 is MNHEY and CDR2 SVGEGT.

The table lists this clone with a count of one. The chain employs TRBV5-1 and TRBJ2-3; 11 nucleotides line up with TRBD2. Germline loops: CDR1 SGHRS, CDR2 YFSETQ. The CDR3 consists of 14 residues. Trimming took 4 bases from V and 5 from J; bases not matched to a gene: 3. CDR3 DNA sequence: TGCGCCAGCAGCCAAGGACTAGCGGGAGATACGCAGTATTTT. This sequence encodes CASSQGLAGDTQYF.

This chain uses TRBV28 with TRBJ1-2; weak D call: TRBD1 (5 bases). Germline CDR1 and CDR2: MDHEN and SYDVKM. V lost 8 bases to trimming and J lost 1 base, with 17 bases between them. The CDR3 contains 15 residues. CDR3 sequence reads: CASHTSGTHNYGYTF. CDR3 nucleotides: TGTGCCAGCCATACCTCCGGGACTCATAACTATGGCTACACCTTC.

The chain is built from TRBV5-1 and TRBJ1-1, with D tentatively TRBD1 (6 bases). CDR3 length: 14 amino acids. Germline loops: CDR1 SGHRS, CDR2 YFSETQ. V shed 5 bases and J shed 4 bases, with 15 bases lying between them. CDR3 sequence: CASRDGGPGTEAFF. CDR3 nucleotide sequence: TGCGCCAGCAGGGATGGGGGGCCGGGCACTGAAGCTTTCTTT.

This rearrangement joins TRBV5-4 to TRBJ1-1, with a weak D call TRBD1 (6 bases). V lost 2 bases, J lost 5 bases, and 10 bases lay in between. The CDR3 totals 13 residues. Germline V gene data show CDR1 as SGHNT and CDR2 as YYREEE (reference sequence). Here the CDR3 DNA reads TGTGCCAGCAGCTTACCAGGGGATACTGAAGCTTTCTTT. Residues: CASSLPGDTEAFF.

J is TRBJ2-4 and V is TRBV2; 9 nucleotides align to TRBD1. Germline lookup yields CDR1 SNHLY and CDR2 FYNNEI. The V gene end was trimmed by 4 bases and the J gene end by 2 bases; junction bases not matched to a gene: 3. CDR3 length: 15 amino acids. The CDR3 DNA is TGTGCCAGCAGTGGGACAGGGGATACCAAAAACATTCAGTACTTC. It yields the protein CASSGTGDTKNIQYF.

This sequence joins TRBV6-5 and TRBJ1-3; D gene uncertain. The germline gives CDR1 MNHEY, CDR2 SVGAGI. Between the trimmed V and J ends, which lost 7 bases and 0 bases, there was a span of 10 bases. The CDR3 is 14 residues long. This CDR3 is CASIKPSSGNTIYF. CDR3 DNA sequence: TGTGCCAGCATCAAGCCGTCCTCTGGAAACACCATATATTTT.

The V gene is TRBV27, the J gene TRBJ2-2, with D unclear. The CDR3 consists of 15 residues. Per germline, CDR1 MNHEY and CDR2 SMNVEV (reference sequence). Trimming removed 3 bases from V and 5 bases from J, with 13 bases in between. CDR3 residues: CASSFRVGWTGELFF. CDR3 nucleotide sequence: TGTGCCAGCAGTTTTAGGGTGGGCTGGACCGGGGAGCTGTTTTTT.

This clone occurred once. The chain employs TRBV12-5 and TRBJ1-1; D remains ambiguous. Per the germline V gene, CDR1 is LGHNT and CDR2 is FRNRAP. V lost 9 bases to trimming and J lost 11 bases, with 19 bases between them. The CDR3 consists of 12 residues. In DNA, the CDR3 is TGTGCTAGCTCTTATGGGTGGGATAGGGCTTTCTTT. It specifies CASSYGWDRAFF.

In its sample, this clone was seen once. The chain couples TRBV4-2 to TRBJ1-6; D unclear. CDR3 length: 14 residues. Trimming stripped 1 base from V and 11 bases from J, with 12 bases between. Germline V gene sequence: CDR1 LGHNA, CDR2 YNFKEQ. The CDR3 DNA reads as TGTGCCAGCAGCCAAGTTACGGGTCGGGCACCCCTCCACTTT. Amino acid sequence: CASSQVTGRAPLHF.

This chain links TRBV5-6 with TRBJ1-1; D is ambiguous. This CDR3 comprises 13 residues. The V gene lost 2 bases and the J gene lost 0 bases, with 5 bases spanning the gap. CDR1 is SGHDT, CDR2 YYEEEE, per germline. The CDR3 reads CASSLGLNTEAFF. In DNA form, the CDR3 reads TGTGCCAGCAGCTTAGGGTTGAACACTGAAGCTTTCTTT. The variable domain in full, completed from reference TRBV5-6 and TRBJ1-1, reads DAGVTQSPTHLIKTRGQQVTLRCSPKSGHDTVSWYQQALGQGPQFIFQYYEEEERQRGNFPDRFSGHQFPNYSSELNVNALLLGDSALYLCASSLGLNTEAFFGQGTRLTVV.

The CDR3: CASTLKYTDTQYF. The CDR3 region has the DNA TGTGCCAGCACCCTAAAATACACAGATACGCAGTATTTT. The rearrangement uses TRBV12-3 or TRBV12-4 and TRBJ2-3; D uncertain. The CDR3 runs to 13 residues. The ends were cut back, 7 bases at V and 2 bases at J, with 10 bases in the middle.

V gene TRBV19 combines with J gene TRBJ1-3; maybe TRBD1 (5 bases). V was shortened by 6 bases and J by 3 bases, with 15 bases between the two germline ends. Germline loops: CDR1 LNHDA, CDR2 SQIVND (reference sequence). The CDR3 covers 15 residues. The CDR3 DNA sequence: TGTGCCAGTAGGTTTCGCGGGGCTTATGGAAACACCATATATTTT. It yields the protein CASRFRGAYGNTIYF.

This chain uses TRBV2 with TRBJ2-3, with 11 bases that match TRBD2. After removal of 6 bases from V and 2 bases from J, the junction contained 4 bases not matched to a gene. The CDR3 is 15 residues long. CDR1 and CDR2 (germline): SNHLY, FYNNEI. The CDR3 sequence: CASRRLAGNTDTQYF. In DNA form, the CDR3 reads TGTGCCAGCAGACGACTAGCGGGGAACACAGATACGCAGTATTTT.

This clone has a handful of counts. The CDR3 loop is CASSFGRLMNTEAFF. The CDR3 region has the DNA TGTGCCAGCAGCTTCGGACGGCTCATGAACACTGAAGCTTTCTTT. This chain connects TRBV7-9 to TRBJ1-1; D remains ambiguous. The CDR3 length is 15 residues. V was pared by 3 bases and J by 0 bases, with 11 bases between. The germline CDR1 and CDR2 sequences are SEHNR and FQNEAQ (reference sequence).

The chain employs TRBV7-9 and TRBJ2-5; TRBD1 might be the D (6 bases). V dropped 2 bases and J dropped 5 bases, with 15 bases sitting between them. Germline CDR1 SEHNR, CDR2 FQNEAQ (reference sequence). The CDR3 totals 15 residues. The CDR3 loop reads CASSLNSGDLETQYF. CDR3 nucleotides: TGTGCCAGCAGCTTAAACTCAGGGGACCTCGAGACCCAGTACTTC.

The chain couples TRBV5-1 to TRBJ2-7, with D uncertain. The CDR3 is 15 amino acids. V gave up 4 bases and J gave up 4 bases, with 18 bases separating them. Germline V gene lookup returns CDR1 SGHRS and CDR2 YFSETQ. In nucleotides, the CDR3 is TGCGCCAGCAGCCCACCTTTCTCACAGAAGTACGAGCAGTACTTC. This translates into CASSPPFSQKYEQYF.

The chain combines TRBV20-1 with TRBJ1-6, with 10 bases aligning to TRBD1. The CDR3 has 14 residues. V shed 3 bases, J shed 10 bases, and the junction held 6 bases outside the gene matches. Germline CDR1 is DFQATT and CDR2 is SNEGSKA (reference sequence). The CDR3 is CSASLTGGHSPLHF. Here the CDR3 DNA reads TGCAGTGCTAGTTTGACAGGGGGCCACTCACCCCTCCACTTT.

The CDR3 loop reads CASSLLAPKTSASYNEQFF. CDR3 in DNA: TGTGCCAGCAGCTTATTGGCCCCAAAGACTAGCGCCTCCTACAATGAGCAGTTCTTC. The chain couples TRBV13 to TRBJ2-1; TRBD2 agrees at 8 bases. The CDR3 contains 19 residues. Germline CDR1 PRHDT, CDR2 FYEKMQ (reference sequence). Trimming took 2 bases from V and 0 from J; bases not matched to a gene: 12.

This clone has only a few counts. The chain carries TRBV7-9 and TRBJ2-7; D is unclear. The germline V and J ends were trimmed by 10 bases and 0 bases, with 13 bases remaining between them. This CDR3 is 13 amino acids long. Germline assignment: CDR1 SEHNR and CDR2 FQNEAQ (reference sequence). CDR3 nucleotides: TGTGCCATTACTGACGTGAGCTCCTACGAGCAGTACTTC. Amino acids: CAITDVSSYEQYF.